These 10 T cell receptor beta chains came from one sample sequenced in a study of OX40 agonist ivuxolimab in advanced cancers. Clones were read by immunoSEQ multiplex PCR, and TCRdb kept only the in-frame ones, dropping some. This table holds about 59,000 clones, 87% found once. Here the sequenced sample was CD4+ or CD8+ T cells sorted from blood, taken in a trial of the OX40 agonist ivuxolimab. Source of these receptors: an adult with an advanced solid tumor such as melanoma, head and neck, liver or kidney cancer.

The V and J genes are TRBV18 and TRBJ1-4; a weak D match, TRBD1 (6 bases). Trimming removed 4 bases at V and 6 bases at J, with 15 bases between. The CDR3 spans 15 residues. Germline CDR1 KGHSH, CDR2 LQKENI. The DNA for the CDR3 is TGTGCCAGCTCACGTTTCCAGGGGCGTGATGAAAAACTGTTTTTT. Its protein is CASSRFQGRDEKLFF. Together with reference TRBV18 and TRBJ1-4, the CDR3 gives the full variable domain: NAGVMQNPRHLVRRRGQEARLRCSPMKGHSHVYWYRQLPEEGLKFMVYLQKENIIDESGMPKERFSAEFPKEGPSILRIQQVVRGDSAAYFCASSRFQGRDEKLFFGSGTQLSVL.

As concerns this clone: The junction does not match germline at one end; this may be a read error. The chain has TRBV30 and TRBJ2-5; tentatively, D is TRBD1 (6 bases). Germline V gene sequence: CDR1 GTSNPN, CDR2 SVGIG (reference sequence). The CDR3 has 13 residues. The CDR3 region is CAGRGGNQETQYF. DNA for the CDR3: TGTGCCGGGAGAGGGGGAAACCAAGAGACCCAGTACTTC.

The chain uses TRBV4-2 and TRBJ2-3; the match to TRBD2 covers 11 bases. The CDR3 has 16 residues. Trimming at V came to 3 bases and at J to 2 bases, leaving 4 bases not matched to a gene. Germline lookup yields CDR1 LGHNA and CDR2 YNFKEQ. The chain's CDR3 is CASSHVAGGLTDTQYF. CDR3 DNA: TGTGCCAGCAGCCATGTAGCGGGGGGGCTCACAGATACGCAGTATTTT.

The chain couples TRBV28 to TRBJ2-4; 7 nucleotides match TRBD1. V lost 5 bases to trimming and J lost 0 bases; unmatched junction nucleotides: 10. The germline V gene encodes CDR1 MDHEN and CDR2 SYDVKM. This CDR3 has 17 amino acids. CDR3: CASSQQGDSLAKNIQYF. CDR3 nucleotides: TGTGCCAGCAGTCAACAAGGGGACAGTTTAGCCAAAAACATTCAGTACTTC.

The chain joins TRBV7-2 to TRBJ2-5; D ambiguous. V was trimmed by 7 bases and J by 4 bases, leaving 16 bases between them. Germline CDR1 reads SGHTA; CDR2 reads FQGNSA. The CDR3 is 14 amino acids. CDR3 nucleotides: TGTGCCAGCACCGTTGGCCTTAAGGGAGAGACCCAGTACTTC. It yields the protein CASTVGLKGETQYF.

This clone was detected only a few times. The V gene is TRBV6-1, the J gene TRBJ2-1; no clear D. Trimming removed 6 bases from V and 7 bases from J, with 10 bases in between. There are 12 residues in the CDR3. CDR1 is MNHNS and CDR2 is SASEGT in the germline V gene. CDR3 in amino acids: CASSNLGNEQFF. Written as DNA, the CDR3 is TGTGCCAGCAGCAACCTGGGGAATGAGCAGTTCTTC.

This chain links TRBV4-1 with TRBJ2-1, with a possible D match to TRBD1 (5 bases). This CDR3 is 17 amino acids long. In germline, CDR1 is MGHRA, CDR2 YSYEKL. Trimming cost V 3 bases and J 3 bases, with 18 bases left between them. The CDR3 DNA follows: TGCGCCAGCAGCCACGCCCTCGTAGTACAGGTCTACAATGAGCAGTTCTTC. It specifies CASSHALVVQVYNEQFF.

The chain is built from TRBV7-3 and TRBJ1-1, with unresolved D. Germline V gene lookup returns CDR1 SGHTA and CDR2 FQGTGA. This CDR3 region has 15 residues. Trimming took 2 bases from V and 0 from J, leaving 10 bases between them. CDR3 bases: TGTGCCAGCAGCTTATCCGGCGGAATGAACACTGAAGCTTTCTTT. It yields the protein CASSLSGGMNTEAFF.

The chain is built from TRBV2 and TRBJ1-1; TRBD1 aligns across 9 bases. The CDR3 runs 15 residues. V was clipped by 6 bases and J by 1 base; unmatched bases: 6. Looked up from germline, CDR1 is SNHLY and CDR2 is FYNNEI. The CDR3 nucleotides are TGTGCCAGCAGCTCACAGGGGGCGAAGAACACTGAAGCTTTCTTT. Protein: CASSSQGAKNTEAFF. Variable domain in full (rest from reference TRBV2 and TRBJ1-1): EPEVTQTPSHQVTQMGQEVILRCVPISNHLYFYWYRQILGQKVEFLVSFYNNEISEKSEIFDDQFSVERPDGSNFTLKIRSTKLEDSAMYFCASSSQGAKNTEAFFGQGTRLTVV.

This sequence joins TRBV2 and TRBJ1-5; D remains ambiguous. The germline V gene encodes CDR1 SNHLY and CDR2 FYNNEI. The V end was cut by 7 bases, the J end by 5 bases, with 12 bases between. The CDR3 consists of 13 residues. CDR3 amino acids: CASNMAGDQPQHF. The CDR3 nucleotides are TGTGCCAGCAATATGGCAGGAGATCAGCCCCAGCATTTT.